The clone carrying this T cell receptor beta chain is medium-sized. The antigen is undetermined. The data were obtained in a study of breast tumors, draining lymph nodes, adjacent tissues. The study, taken as a whole, reports: The data were judged consistent with most tumor T cells coming from lymph node and expanding in tumor. Luminal-like breast cancer showed significantly higher tumor–nontumor repertoire similarity than basal-like. Tumors had less TCR diversity than lymph nodes, more than nontumor tissue.

TCRdb analysed the multiplex PCR reads with MiXCR anew, one entry per CDR3 protein. Among 20,000 to 25,000 distinct CDR3 sequences listed, 50% to 75% were seen once. The CDR3 contains 13 residues. The V gene lost 1 base and the J gene lost 5 bases, with 6 bases spanning the gap. The source of this sequence is a female donor with breast cancer. Some clones in this sample may be carry-over from other donors' samples. Sequenced sample: tumor-adjacent breast tissue. The chain carries TRBV12-3 or TRBV12-4 and TRBJ1-5; D unclear. The CDR3 here is CASSLVGYQPQHF. The CDR3 coding sequence is TGTGCCAGCAGTTTAGTGGGTTATCAGCCCCAGCATTTT.